This T cell receptor (beta chain) was profiled in a study of spatial heterogeneity in lung cancer. Across the whole study: The 60 to 80 donors had untreated early-stage non-small cell lung cancer. More than nine raw reads, on average, carried each unique TCR and UMI combination. Median follow-up for sequenced PBMC samples was about two years after resection, when such samples existed.

TCR cDNA molecules each carried a unique molecular identifier. One entry per CDR3 protein results from TCRdb running MiXCR on the 5' RACE reads. The data show around 110,000 distinct CDR3 sequences, with approximately 12% seen just once and roughly 15% held by the top ten. Germline V gives CDR1 SGHRS, CDR2 YFSETQ. The CDR3 is 14 residues long. Trimming shortened V by 0 bases and J by 2 bases, and 8 bases separated the two germline ends. Time point: blood at routine non-recurrence follow-up after resection. Tumor, nontumor lung or frozen PBMC supplied whole RNA, sequenced without sorting. This receptor was obtained from a male donor with early-stage non-small cell lung cancer. This chain joins TRBV5-1 and TRBJ1-1; D unresolved. The sequenced sample was PBMCs, obtained at follow-up. The CDR3 region is CASSLAPGNTEAFF. Here the CDR3 DNA reads TGCGCCAGCAGCTTGGCGCCAGGCAACACTGAAGCTTTCTTT.